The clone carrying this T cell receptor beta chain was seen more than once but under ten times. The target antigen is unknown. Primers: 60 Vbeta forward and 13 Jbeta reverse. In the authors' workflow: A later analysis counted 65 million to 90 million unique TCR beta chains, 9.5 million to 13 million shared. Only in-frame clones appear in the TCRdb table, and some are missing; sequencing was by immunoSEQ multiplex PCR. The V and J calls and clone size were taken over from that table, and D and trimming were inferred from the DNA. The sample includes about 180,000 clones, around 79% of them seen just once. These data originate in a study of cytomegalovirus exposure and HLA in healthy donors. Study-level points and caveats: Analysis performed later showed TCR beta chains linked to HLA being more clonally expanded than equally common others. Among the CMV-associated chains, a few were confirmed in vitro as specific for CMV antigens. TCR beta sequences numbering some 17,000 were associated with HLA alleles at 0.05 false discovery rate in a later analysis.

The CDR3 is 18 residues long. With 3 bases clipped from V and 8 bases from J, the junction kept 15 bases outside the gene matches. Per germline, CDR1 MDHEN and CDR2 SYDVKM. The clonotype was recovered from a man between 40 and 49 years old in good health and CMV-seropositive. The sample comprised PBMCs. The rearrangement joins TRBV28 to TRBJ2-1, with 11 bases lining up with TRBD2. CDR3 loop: CASSFFRLAGFLLYEQFF. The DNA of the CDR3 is TGTGCCAGCAGTTTTTTCCGACTAGCGGGATTTCTCCTGTATGAGCAGTTCTTC.